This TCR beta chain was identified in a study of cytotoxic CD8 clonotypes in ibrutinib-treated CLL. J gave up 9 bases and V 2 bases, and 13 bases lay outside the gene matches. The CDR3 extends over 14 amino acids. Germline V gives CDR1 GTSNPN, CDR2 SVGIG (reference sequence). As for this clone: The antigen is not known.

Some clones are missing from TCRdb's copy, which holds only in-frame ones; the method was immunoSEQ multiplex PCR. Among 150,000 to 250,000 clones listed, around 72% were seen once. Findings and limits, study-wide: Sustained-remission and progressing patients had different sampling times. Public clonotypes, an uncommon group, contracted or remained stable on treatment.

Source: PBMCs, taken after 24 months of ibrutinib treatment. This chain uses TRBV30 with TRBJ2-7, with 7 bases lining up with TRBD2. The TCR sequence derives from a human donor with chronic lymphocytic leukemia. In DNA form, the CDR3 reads TGTGCCTGGAGTTCAGACGGGATGGGGAGGGGGCAGTACTTC. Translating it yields CAWSSDGMGRGQYF. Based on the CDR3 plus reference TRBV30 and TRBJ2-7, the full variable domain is SQTIHQWPATLVQPVGSPLSLECTVEGTSNPNLYWYRQAAGRGLQLLFYSVGIGQISSEVPQNLSASRPQDRQFILSSKKLLLSDSGFYLCAWSSDGMGRGQYFGPGTRLTVT.